A selection of T cell receptor beta chains follows, all from one sample in a study of blood T cell repertoires in COVID-19. Repertoires were generated with immunoSEQ multiplex PCR, while TCRdb's copy carries only in-frame clones and drops some. The profile shows about 140,000 clones, around 87% of them singletons. Material for sequencing was PBMCs or T cells enriched from blood (not recorded which). The receptors come from a man aged 60 to 69 who had recovered from COVID-19. Both conserved end residues are part of each CDR3. The D gene is left open where the match is weak. Where a row states a size, it is once, few, many or the class of an expanded clone; other rows omit it.

D gene,clone size,V gene,J gene,CDR3 DNA,CDR3 protein
TRBD1,-,TRBV28,TRBJ2-5,TGTGCCAGCAGTTCAGATAGAGGACAGGGTGGGAAGACCCAGTACTTC,CASSSDRGQGGKTQYF
TRBD1,-,TRBV28,TRBJ1-2,TGTGCCAGCAGTGATCCCCGGACAGGGTTCTATGGCTACACCTTC,CASSDPRTGFYGYTF
-,-,TRBV5-1,TRBJ2-5,TGCGCCAGCAGCTTGTGGCGGGGGCTAACCCAAGAGACCCAGTACTTC,CASSLWRGLTQETQYF
-,-,TRBV9,TRBJ2-1,TGTGCCAGCAGCATACAGGACGGGAGCTCCTACAATGAGCAGTTCTTC,CASSIQDGSSYNEQFF
-,-,TRBV28,TRBJ2-3,TGTGCCAGCACCTCGTCGTGGCGCACAGATACGCAGTATTTT,CASTSSWRTDTQYF
-,-,TRBV28,TRBJ1-1,TGTGCCAGTTTCGTTGGGGGGGTTCGGAAAACTGAAGCTTTCTTT,CASFVGGVRKTEAFF
-,-,TRBV2,TRBJ2-7,TGTGCCAGCAGTGAAAGGTCAGGAAAGGTCGCCTACGAGCAGTACTTC,CASSERSGKVAYEQYF
TRBD2,-,TRBV9,TRBJ2-1,TGTGCCAGCAGCGGAGCTAGCGGGAGCTCCTACAATGAGCAGTTCTTC,CASSGASGSSYNEQFF
-,-,TRBV14,TRBJ1-6,TGTGCCAGCAGCCAAGAGGGGCGTACGGGTTCACCCCTCCACTTT,CASSQEGRTGSPLHF
-,-,TRBV6-1,TRBJ1-4,TGTGCCAGCAGTGAAGGTCGGGGGACGAGGAAGGAAAAACTGTTTTTT,CASSEGRGTRKEKLFF
-,-,TRBV7-2,TRBJ2-7,TGTGCCAGCAGCATGGACTATCCGGCCTACGAGCAGTACTTC,CASSMDYPAYEQYF
TRBD1,-,TRBV5-1,TRBJ2-7,TGCGCCAGCAGCTTCGGGGACAGGGATGCCTACGAGCAGTACTTC,CASSFGDRDAYEQYF
TRBD2,-,TRBV6-8,TRBJ2-7,TGTGCCAGCCTCTGGTTCCGGGGAGGGCCGATAAACGAGCAGTACTTC,CASLWFRGGPINEQYF
-,-,TRBV13,TRBJ2-7,TGTGCCAGCAGCTTCCTTGGCAGCTCCTACGAGCAGTACTTC,CASSFLGSSYEQYF
TRBD1,-,TRBV6-5,TRBJ1-5,TGTGCCAGCACCTCTGGGACAGTCAATAATCAGCCCCAGCATTTT,CASTSGTVNNQPQHF
-,once,TRBV27,TRBJ2-5,TGTGCCAGCAGTCCAATCCGGGTTTCGGCCTGGGAGACCCAGTACTTC,CASSPIRVSAWETQYF
-,-,TRBV18,TRBJ2-3,TGTGCCAGCTCACCACCCCGGGGTAGAGGTACAGATACGCAGTATTTT,CASSPPRGRGTDTQYF
-,-,TRBV29-1,TRBJ1-2,TGCAGCGTTGAGGCGATGTCAGGTCTTGGCTACACCTTC,CSVEAMSGLGYTF
-,-,TRBV11-2,TRBJ2-7,TGTGCCAGCAGCCGCCCGACAAGCTCCTACGAGCAGTACTTC,CASSRPTSSYEQYF
TRBD1,-,TRBV7-9,TRBJ2-3,TGTGCCAGCAGCTCCGACAGGGTGAGCACAGATACGCAGTATTTT,CASSSDRVSTDTQYF
TRBD2,-,TRBV29-1,TRBJ2-3,TGCAGCGTTGTCGAGGGAGGGGCAGATACGCAGTATTTT,CSVVEGGADTQYF
TRBD1,-,TRBV28,TRBJ2-7,TGTGCCAGCATCATTCCGGGACAGGGGGCGAATAACGAGCAGTACTTC,CASIIPGQGANNEQYF
-,-,TRBV27,TRBJ2-1,TGTGCCAGCAGTCCCACCCAGGCTGGCAATGAGCAGTTCTTC,CASSPTQAGNEQFF
-,few,TRBV12-3/TRBV12-4,TRBJ1-2,TGTGCCAGCAGTCCCGAGGCGAGATATGGCTACACCTTC,CASSPEARYGYTF
TRBD1,-,TRBV29-1,TRBJ1-2,TGCAGCGTCCCGACAGGGGGCACGTCGCATAACTATGGCTACACCTTC,CSVPTGGTSHNYGYTF
TRBD1,-,TRBV6-1,TRBJ1-5,TGTGCCAGCAGTGAAGCAGGGGGCGGTCAGCCCCAGCATTTT,CASSEAGGGQPQHF
-,-,TRBV15,TRBJ1-1,TGTGCCACCAGCCCCATCAACACTGAAGCTTTCTTT,CATSPINTEAFF
-,-,TRBV18,TRBJ1-1,TGTGCCAGCTCACCGGGCCTGACAGGACCGAACACTGAAGCTTTCTTT,CASSPGLTGPNTEAFF
TRBD2,-,TRBV27,TRBJ2-7,TGTGCCAGCTCGGCCAGCGGGGTCTACGAGCAGTACTTC,CASSASGVYEQYF
-,-,TRBV5-4,TRBJ2-7,TGTGCCAGCAGCCATAAAAGGACAGACAACTACGAGCAGTACTTC,CASSHKRTDNYEQYF
TRBD2,few,TRBV2,TRBJ2-3,TGTGCCAGCGCAACTAGCGGGGCGGGTCTGGGTCTGATAGATACGCAGTATTTT,CASATSGAGLGLIDTQYF
TRBD1,-,TRBV6-5,TRBJ1-4,TGTGCCAGCACCCCGACAGGGATCAGCGAAAAACTGTTTTTT,CASTPTGISEKLFF
TRBD1,-,TRBV27,TRBJ1-6,TGTGCCAGCAGTTTACTTCCAGGGGGCGCGAATTCACCCCTCCACTTT,CASSLLPGGANSPLHF
TRBD1,-,TRBV19,TRBJ1-4,TGTGCCAGTGGACAGGGGAATGAAAAACTGTTTTTT,CASGQGNEKLFF
-,-,TRBV10-3,TRBJ2-1,TGTGCCAGTCATGTAGATTTAAGCTCCTACAATGAGCAGTTCTTC,CASHVDLSSYNEQFF
TRBD1,-,TRBV6-5,TRBJ1-1,TGTGCCAGCAGTTACCCAGGGGGCGGTGCTTTCTTT,CASSYPGGGAFF
-,-,TRBV4-1,TRBJ1-1,TGCGCCAGCAACCCACGGAGACGTGCTTTCTTT,CASNPRRRAFF
-,-,TRBV27,TRBJ1-6,TGTGCCAGCAGTTTTCCGCCACGAACAGGGAGAAGTTCACCCCTCCACTTT,CASSFPPRTGRSSPLHF
TRBD2,-,TRBV20-1,TRBJ2-7,TGCAGTGCTAGTAGTAGCGGGAGGGCCGGTTCCTACGAGCAGTACTTC,CSASSSGRAGSYEQYF
TRBD2,-,TRBV7-3,TRBJ2-1,TGTGCCAGCGCCCAGCGGGAGAAGAGCTACAATGAGCAGTTCTTC,CASAQREKSYNEQFF
TRBD1,-,TRBV10-3,TRBJ2-7,TGTGCCATCCGGGACAGGGACTACGAGCAGTACTTC,CAIRDRDYEQYF
TRBD2,once,TRBV7-9,TRBJ2-5,TGTGCCAGCAGCTTGGTGCTAGCGGGAGGAGAGACCCAGTACTTC,CASSLVLAGGETQYF
TRBD1,-,TRBV5-8,TRBJ1-5,TGTGCCAGCAGCTTCGGGACAGGGTATCAGCCCCAGCATTTT,CASSFGTGYQPQHF
TRBD1,-,TRBV20-1,TRBJ1-2,TGCAGTGCTAGTCGACAGGGGGTCGGGTATGGCTACACCTTC,CSASRQGVGYGYTF
-,-,TRBV7-8,TRBJ1-2,TGTGCCAGCAGCTTACAGGGGCGAAGCTATGGCTACACCTTC,CASSLQGRSYGYTF
TRBD2,-,TRBV5-6,TRBJ2-2,TGTGCCAGCAGCACGGGGACTAGCGGGAGGGAAACCGGGGAGCTGTTTTTT,CASSTGTSGRETGELFF
-,-,TRBV4-1,TRBJ1-1,TGCGCCAGCAGCCAAGATCGGGGGGTCACTGAAGCTTTCTTT,CASSQDRGVTEAFF
-,-,TRBV28,TRBJ2-1,TGTGCCAGCAGTATAACCTACAATGAGCAGTTCTTC,CASSITYNEQFF
-,-,TRBV18,TRBJ2-7,TGTGCCAGCTCACCATCTATAGTAGCCCACGAGCAGTACTTC,CASSPSIVAHEQYF
-,-,TRBV30,TRBJ1-1,TGTGCCTGGAGCTCCTTGGGGGGCACTGAAGCTTTCTTT,CAWSSLGGTEAFF
TRBD1,once,TRBV7-9,TRBJ2-7,TGTGCCAGCAGCTTGACAGGGGGTATCCACGAGCAGTACTTC,CASSLTGGIHEQYF
-,-,TRBV7-9,TRBJ2-1,TGTGCCAGCAGCGTACCGCGGGATGACAGCTCCTACAATGAGCAGTTCTTC,CASSVPRDDSSYNEQFF
TRBD1,-,TRBV19,TRBJ1-2,TGTGCCAGGGTCCGGACAGGGAACTATGGCTACACCTTC,CARVRTGNYGYTF
-,-,TRBV6-5,TRBJ1-4,TGTGCCAGCAGCCAGGCTGGGGAAAAACTGTTTTTT,CASSQAGEKLFF
TRBD1,once,TRBV19,TRBJ2-1,TGTGCCAGTAGCCCACCTGGGAGGACAGGGGGATTGGGTGAGCAGTTCTTC,CASSPPGRTGGLGEQFF
TRBD1,-,TRBV30,TRBJ1-2,TGTGCCTGGAGTGTCGGGACAGGGATTGGCTACACCTTC,CAWSVGTGIGYTF
-,-,TRBV11-2,TRBJ2-1,TGTGCCAGCAGCTTTTCGGGCAGGAGGAGCTCCTACAATGAGCAGTTCTTC,CASSFSGRRSSYNEQFF
TRBD1,-,TRBV15,TRBJ1-1,TGTGCCACCAGCAGTGAGGGACAGTTTAACACTGAAGCTTTCTTT,CATSSEGQFNTEAFF
-,-,TRBV7-6,TRBJ2-1,TGTGCCAGCAGCTTAGTGGGCAGGGGTCAGAGTTACAATGAGCAGTTCTTC,CASSLVGRGQSYNEQFF
-,-,TRBV18,TRBJ1-2,TGTGCCAGCTCACCTGACACGGTTAACTATGGCTACACCTTC,CASSPDTVNYGYTF